The next 8 T cell receptor beta chains were all read from a single sample in a study of cytomegalovirus exposure and HLA in healthy donors. Primers: 60 Vbeta forward and 13 Jbeta reverse. The protocol was immunoSEQ multiplex PCR, while the TCRdb copy is restricted to in-frame clones and leaves out a portion. The top ten clones hold roughly 4.3% of a sample with 110,000 to 150,000 clones, approximately 80% of them seen once. The source material was PBMCs. The receptors come from a male donor in good health and CMV-seronegative.

This rearrangement joins TRBV6-4 to TRBJ2-3; 14 bases line up with TRBD2. J lost 4 bases, V lost 5 bases, and 5 bases had no gene match. The CDR3 loop spans 16 amino acids. Germline assignment: CDR1 MRHNA and CDR2 SNTAGT. CDR3 loop: CASSPTSGGAADTQYF. Written as DNA, the CDR3 is TGTGCCAGCAGTCCGACTAGCGGGGGGGCTGCAGATACGCAGTATTTT.

The chain carries TRBV5-8 and TRBJ2-1, with a tentative D call TRBD1 (7 bases). The CDR3 is 17 amino acids. Germline-derived CDR1 and CDR2 are SGHTS and YDEGEE. V lost 4 bases and J lost 5, with 22 bases in between. In DNA, the CDR3 is TGTGCCAGCAGCCTTGGGTCAGGGGGGATCGGAGACAATGAGCAGTTCTTC. Its protein product is CASSLGSGGIGDNEQFF.

The gene calls are TRBV19 and TRBJ1-2, with 8 bases fitting TRBD1. The V and J ends lost 6 bases and 4 bases, in that order; junction bases with no gene match: 7. Germline V gene lookup returns CDR1 LNHDA and CDR2 SQIVND (reference sequence). This CDR3 comprises 14 residues. Here the CDR3 DNA reads TGTGCCAGTAGCATCGAGACAGGGGCCTATGGCTACACCTTC. Its translation: CASSIETGAYGYTF.

V usage is TRBV4-2 and J usage is TRBJ1-1, with D maybe TRBD1 (5 bases). CDR1 LGHNA and CDR2 YNFKEQ come from the germline V gene. The ends were cut back, 0 bases at V and 7 bases at J, with 15 bases in the middle. This CDR3 is 15 amino acids long. Written as DNA, the CDR3 is TGTGCCAGCAGCCAAGACCCAGGGTTGTTAGTTGAAGCTTTCTTT. Encoded protein: CASSQDPGLLVEAFF.

CDR3 sequence: CASSDSPLSGYGYTF. The CDR3, as DNA: TGTGCCAGCAGTGATTCGCCACTGAGTGGCTATGGCTACACCTTC. The chain recombines TRBV2 with TRBJ1-2; D is undetermined. Between the trimmed V and J ends, which lost 3 bases and 4 bases, there was a span of 15 bases. The CDR3 is made up of 15 amino acids. CDR1 and CDR2 (germline): SNHLY, FYNNEI.

V usage is TRBV19 and J usage is TRBJ2-5, with TRBD2 matching over 11 bases. The CDR3 extends over 16 amino acids. V lost 4 bases to trimming and J lost 1 base; unmatched junction nucleotides: 5. Germline V gene lookup returns CDR1 LNHDA and CDR2 SQIVND (reference sequence). The chain's CDR3 is CASSTLGLAVQETQYF. CDR3 coding DNA: TGTGCCAGTAGTACTTTGGGACTAGCGGTCCAAGAGACCCAGTACTTC.

V is TRBV15 and J is TRBJ2-1, with 11 bases matching TRBD2. Trimming cost V 5 bases and J 9 bases; bases outside gene matches: 9. Germline CDR1 and CDR2: LNHNV and YYDKDF (reference sequence). The CDR3 extends over 15 amino acids. The CDR3 nucleotides are TGTGCCACCAGCTATGGACTAGCGGGTTACGTTGAGCAGTTCTTC. This gives the protein CATSYGLAGYVEQFF.

This clone has just a few counts. A junction boundary mismatches the germline segment, possibly from a read error. V and J are TRBV7-9 and TRBJ2-6, with a weak D call TRBD2 (5 bases). CDR1 and CDR2 (germline): SEHNR, FQNEAQ (reference sequence). The CDR3 loop spans 17 amino acids. CDR3 in DNA: TGTTCCAGCAGCCTCTCAACTGGGAGCTCTGGGGCCAACGTCCTGACTTTC. Amino acid sequence: CSSSLSTGSSGANVLTF.